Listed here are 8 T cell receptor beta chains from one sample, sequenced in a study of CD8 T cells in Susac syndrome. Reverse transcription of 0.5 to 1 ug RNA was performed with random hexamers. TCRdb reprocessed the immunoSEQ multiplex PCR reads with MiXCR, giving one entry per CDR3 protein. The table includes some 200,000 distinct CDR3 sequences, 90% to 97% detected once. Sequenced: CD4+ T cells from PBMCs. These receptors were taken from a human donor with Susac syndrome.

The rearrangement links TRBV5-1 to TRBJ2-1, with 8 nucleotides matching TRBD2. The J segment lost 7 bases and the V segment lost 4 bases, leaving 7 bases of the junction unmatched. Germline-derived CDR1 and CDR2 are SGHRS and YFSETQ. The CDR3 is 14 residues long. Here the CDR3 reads CASSVLAGTNEQFF. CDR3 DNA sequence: TGCGCCAGCAGCGTTTTAGCGGGGACGAATGAGCAGTTCTTC. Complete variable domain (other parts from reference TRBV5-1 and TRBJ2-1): KAGVTQTPRYLIKTRGQQVTLSCSPISGHRSVSWYQQTPGQGLQFLFEYFSETQRNKGNFPGRFSGRQFSNSRSEMNVSTLELGDSALYLCASSVLAGTNEQFFGPGTRLTVL.

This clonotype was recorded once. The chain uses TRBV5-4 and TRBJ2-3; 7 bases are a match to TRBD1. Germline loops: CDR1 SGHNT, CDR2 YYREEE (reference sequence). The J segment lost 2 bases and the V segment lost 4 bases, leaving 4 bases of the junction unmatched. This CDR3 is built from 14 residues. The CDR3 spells CASSPGQNTDTQYF. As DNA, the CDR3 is TGTGCCAGCAGCCCGGGACAGAACACAGATACGCAGTATTTT.

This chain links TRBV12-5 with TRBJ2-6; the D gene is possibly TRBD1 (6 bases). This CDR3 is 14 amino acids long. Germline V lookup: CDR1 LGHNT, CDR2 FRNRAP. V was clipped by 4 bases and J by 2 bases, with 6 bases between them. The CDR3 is CASGWTAGANVLTF. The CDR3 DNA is TGTGCTAGTGGTTGGACAGCTGGGGCCAACGTCCTGACTTTC.

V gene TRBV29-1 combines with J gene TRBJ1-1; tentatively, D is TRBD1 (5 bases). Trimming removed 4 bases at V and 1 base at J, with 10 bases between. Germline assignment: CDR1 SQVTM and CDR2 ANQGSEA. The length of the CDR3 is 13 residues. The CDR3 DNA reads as TGCAGCGTTGTTTCTGGGGGGAACACTGAAGCTTTCTTT. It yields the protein CSVVSGGNTEAFF.

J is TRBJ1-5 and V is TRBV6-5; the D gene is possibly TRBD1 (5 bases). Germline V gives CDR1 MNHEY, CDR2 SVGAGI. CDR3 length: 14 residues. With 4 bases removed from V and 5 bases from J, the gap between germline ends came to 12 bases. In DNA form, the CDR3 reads TGTGCCAGCAGTTCCACCCCCAGGGATCAGCCCCAGCATTTT. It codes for CASSSTPRDQPQHF.

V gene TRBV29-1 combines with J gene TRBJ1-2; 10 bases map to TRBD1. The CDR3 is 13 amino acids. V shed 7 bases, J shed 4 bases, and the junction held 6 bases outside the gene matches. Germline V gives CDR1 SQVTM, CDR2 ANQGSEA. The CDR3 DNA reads TGCAGCGCGGAGGGACAGGGGAGCTATGGCTACACCTTC. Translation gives CSAEGQGSYGYTF.

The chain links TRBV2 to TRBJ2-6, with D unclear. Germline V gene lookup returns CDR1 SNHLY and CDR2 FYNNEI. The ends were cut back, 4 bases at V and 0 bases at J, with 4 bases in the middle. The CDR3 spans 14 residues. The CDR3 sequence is CASSVDSGANVLTF. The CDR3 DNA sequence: TGTGCCAGCAGTGTGGACTCTGGGGCCAACGTCCTGACTTTC.

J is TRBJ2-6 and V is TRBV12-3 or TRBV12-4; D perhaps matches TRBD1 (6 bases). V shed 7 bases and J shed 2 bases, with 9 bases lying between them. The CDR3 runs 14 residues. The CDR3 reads CASTRTAGANVLTF. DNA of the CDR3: TGTGCCAGCACCCGGACAGCTGGGGCCAACGTCCTGACTTTC.